The next 2 T cell receptor beta chains were all read from a single sample in a study of identical twins. From the 5' RACE reads, TCRdb called clonotypes with MiXCR, one entry per CDR3 protein. The table shows a few hundred thousand distinct CDR3 sequences, with 8.5% to 10% occurring only once. The material sequenced was naive T cells sorted from blood. The origin of the receptors is a woman in her 50s in good health.

This clonotype was counted at least ten times. The rearrangement uses TRBV12-3 or TRBV12-4 and TRBJ2-3; D assignment may be TRBD1 or TRBD2 (5 bases each). The CDR3 length is 15 residues. V was clipped by 8 bases and J by 0 bases, with 15 bases between them. CDR3 DNA: TGTGCCAGCCGCTCTGGGACGTCTAGCACAGATACGCAGTATTTT. It codes for CASRSGTSSTDTQYF.

This clonotype has a handful of counts. This chain connects TRBV12-3 or TRBV12-4 to TRBJ1-1, with D unclear. Trimming cost V 4 bases and J 4 bases, with 16 bases left between them. The CDR3 is 15 residues long. The DNA for the CDR3 is TGTGCCAGCAGTTCAAACAAAAAACATTCCACTGAAGCTTTCTTT. Encoded protein: CASSSNKKHSTEAFF.